The 12 T cell receptor beta chains below come from one sample, sequenced in a study of blood T cell repertoires in COVID-19. Clones were read by immunoSEQ multiplex PCR, and TCRdb kept only the in-frame ones, dropping some. This table holds about 99,000 clones, about nine tenths found once. Sample: peripheral blood. The receptors derive from a man aged 45-60 years with acute or convalescent COVID-19.

This clone was seen more than once but under ten times. The chain couples TRBV6-5 to TRBJ1-5; the D is unclear. V lost 6 bases and J 0 bases, leaving 12 bases between the germline ends. The CDR3 sequence is 15 residues long. CDR1 and CDR2 from the germline V gene are MNHEY and SVGAGI. CDR3 sequence (DNA): TGTGCCAGCAGATTTAGACGGGATAGCAATCAGCCCCAGCATTTT. This codes for CASRFRRDSNQPQHF.

The J gene is TRBJ2-7, the V gene TRBV28, with D possibly matching TRBD2 (6 bases). Trimming removed 3 bases at V and 0 bases at J, with 12 bases between. CDR1 MDHEN and CDR2 SYDVKM come from the germline V gene. The CDR3 loop spans 15 amino acids. CDR3 sequence: CASSFGGLSSYEQYF. In DNA form, the CDR3 reads TGTGCCAGCAGTTTTGGGGGACTTAGCTCCTACGAGCAGTACTTC.

This clone was seen only a few times. The chain joins TRBV9 to TRBJ1-5, with 7 positions matching TRBD1. Germline V lookup: CDR1 SGDLS, CDR2 YYNGEE. The V and J ends lost 8 bases and 2 bases, in that order; junction bases with no gene match: 7. The CDR3 covers 14 residues. For the CDR3, the DNA is TGTGCCAGGAAACAGGGGCGAGGCAATCAGCCCCAGCATTTT. Translated: CARKQGRGNQPQHF.

V usage is TRBV30 and J usage is TRBJ1-2; D possibly corresponds to TRBD1 (6 bases). This CDR3 spans 13 amino acids. Germline CDR1 GTSNPN, CDR2 SVGIG (reference sequence). Trimming stripped 5 bases from V and 2 bases from J, with 12 bases between. The CDR3 DNA reads TGTGCCTGGGCACAGGGTAGAAACTATGGCTACACCTTC. It codes for CAWAQGRNYGYTF.

The chain links TRBV15 to TRBJ1-1; TRBD1 matches at 7 bases. Germline V gene data show CDR1 as LNHNV and CDR2 as YYDKDF (reference sequence). This CDR3 has 16 amino acids. V shed 1 base, J shed 1 base, and the junction held 6 bases outside the gene matches. CDR3 region: CATSRGGQVGNTEAFF. In DNA, the CDR3 is TGTGCCACCAGCAGAGGTGGACAGGTGGGGAACACTGAAGCTTTCTTT.

The chain couples TRBV11-2 to TRBJ2-3, with TRBD1 matching 10 bases. This CDR3 spans 17 amino acids. CDR1 is SGHAT and CDR2 is FQNNGV in the germline V gene. Unmatched junction bases numbered 11, after V lost 3 bases and J lost 5 bases. The CDR3 is CASSLAPRQGAGDTQYF. The CDR3 DNA reads as TGTGCCAGCAGCTTGGCTCCGAGACAGGGGGCAGGAGATACGCAGTATTTT. The full variable domain, rest sourced from reference TRBV11-2 and TRBJ2-3, is EAGVAQSPRYKIIEKRQSVAFWCNPISGHATLYWYQQILGQGPKLLIQFQNNGVVDDSQLPKDRFSAERLKGVDSTLKIQPAKLEDSAVYLCASSLAPRQGAGDTQYFGPGTRLTVL.

The chain joins TRBV5-1 to TRBJ1-3; D not certain. V was clipped by 4 bases and J by 3 bases, with 17 bases between them. The germline V gene encodes CDR1 SGHRS and CDR2 YFSETQ. This CDR3 region has 16 residues. CDR3 residues: CASSAPDSSLGNTIYF. In DNA form, the CDR3 reads TGCGCCAGCAGCGCCCCGGACTCGAGCCTTGGAAACACCATATATTTT.

The chain recombines TRBV2 with TRBJ2-3; TRBD1 matches at 10 bases. V gave up 6 bases and J gave up 7 bases; unmatched junction bases: 13. The CDR3 has 16 residues. CDR1 is SNHLY and CDR2 is FYNNEI in the germline V gene. CDR3 residues: CASRAGTGVDFHTQYF. The CDR3 DNA follows: TGTGCCAGCAGGGCCGGGACAGGGGTTGACTTTCATACGCAGTATTTT.

The chain links TRBV11-3 to TRBJ2-1; perhaps TRBD1 as D (6 bases). This CDR3 has 15 residues. CDR1 is SGHNT, CDR2 YENEEA, per germline. Trimming removed 5 bases at V and 3 bases at J, with 14 bases between. The CDR3 coding sequence is TGTGCCAGCAGCCCCGACAGGTACCTCTACAATGAGCAGTTCTTC. Amino acid sequence: CASSPDRYLYNEQFF.

This clone has a single count. V and J are TRBV7-9 and TRBJ2-3; TRBD1 is a possible D gene (5 bases). V dropped 1 base and J dropped 2 bases, with 10 bases sitting between them. Germline V CDR1 and CDR2: SEHNR, FQNEAQ (reference sequence). The length of the CDR3 is 15 residues. CDR3 bases: TGTGCCAGCAGCTTAGGCAGGGCCAACACAGATACGCAGTATTTT. Protein product: CASSLGRANTDTQYF. Variable domain in full (rest from reference TRBV7-9 and TRBJ2-3): DTGVSQNPRHKITKRGQNVTFRCDPISEHNRLYWYRQTLGQGPEFLTYFQNEAQLEKSRLLSDRFSAERPKGSFSTLEIQRTEQGDSAMYLCASSLGRANTDTQYFGPGTRLTVL.

The rearrangement joins TRBV5-1 to TRBJ2-7, with TRBD1 identical over 9 bases. Germline values: CDR1 SGHRS, CDR2 YFSETQ. This CDR3 spans 15 amino acids. V gave up 3 bases and J gave up 4 bases; unmatched junction bases: 8. In nucleotides, the CDR3 is TGCGCCAGCAGCTCGGGGGACAGGGAACTGTACGAGCAGTACTTC. Its protein product is CASSSGDRELYEQYF.

V gene TRBV19 combines with J gene TRBJ2-1; no definite D call. Germline CDR1 and CDR2: LNHDA and SQIVND (reference sequence). CDR3 length equals 14 residues. Trimming shortened V by 5 bases and J by 5 bases, and 13 bases separated the two germline ends. The DNA of the CDR3 is TGTGCCAGTAGTGGCTTAAGTAGCCACAATGAGCAGTTCTTC. Amino acids: CASSGLSSHNEQFF. The entire variable domain, with the rest obtained from reference TRBV19 and TRBJ2-1, is as follows: DGGITQSPKYLFRKEGQNVTLSCEQNLNHDAMYWYRQDPGQGLRLIYYSQIVNDFQKGDIAEGYSVSREKKESFPLTVTSAQKNPTAFYLCASSGLSSHNEQFFGPGTRLTVL.